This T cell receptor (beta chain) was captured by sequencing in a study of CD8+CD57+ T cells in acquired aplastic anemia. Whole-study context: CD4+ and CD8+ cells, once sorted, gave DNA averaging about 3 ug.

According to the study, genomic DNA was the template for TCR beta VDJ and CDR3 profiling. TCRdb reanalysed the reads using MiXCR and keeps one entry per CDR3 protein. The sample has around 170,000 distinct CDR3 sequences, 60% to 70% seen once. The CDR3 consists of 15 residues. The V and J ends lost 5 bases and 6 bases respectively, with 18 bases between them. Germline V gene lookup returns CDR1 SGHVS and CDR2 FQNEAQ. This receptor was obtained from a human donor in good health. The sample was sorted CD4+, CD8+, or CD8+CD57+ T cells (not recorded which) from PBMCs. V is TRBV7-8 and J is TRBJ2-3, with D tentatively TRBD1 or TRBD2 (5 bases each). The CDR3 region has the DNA TGTGCCAGCAGCCCTACCGGGACGACAAGTGATACGCAGTATTTT. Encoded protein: CASSPTGTTSDTQYF.